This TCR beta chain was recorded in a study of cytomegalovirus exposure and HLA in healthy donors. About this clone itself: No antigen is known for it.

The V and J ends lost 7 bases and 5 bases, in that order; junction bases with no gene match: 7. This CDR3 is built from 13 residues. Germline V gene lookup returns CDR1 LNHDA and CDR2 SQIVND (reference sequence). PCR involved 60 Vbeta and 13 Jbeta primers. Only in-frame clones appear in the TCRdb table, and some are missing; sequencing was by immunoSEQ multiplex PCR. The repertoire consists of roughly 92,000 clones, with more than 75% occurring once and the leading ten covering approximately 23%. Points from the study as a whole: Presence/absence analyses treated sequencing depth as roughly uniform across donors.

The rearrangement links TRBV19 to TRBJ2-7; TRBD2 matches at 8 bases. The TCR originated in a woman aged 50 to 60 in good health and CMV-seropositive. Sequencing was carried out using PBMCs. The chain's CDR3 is CASNLAGSNEQYF. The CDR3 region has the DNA TGTGCCAGTAACTTAGCGGGGTCGAACGAGCAGTACTTC.